Listed below are T cell receptor beta chains from one sample, sequenced in a study of cytomegalovirus exposure and HLA in healthy donors. Clones were sequenced by immunoSEQ multiplex PCR, and TCRdb holds only the in-frame ones, with some missing. The sample records about 180,000 clones, around 77% being singletons. The specimen sequenced was PBMCs. Receptors were obtained from a woman in her thirties in good health and CMV-seronegative. Both conserved end residues are part of each CDR3. D genes are given only for firm matches. Size is stated for part of the rows, as once, few or many counts, or as a class when the clone is expanded.

cdr3_length | j_call | clone_size | d_call | v_call | cdr3_nt | cdr3_aa
15 | TRBJ2-3 | . | . | TRBV6-5 | TGTGCCAGCAGTTTGAGTGGGGGGGCAACAGATACGCAGTATTTT | CASSLSGGATDTQYF
14 | TRBJ2-5 | . | TRBD1 | TRBV5-4 | TGTGCCAGCAGCATACAGGGGGCGGAAGAGACCCAGTACTTC | CASSIQGAEETQYF
17 | TRBJ2-3 | . | TRBD1 | TRBV29-1 | TGCAGCGTTGAAGATTACTCGGGGACAGGGTGGACAGATACGCAGTATTTT | CSVEDYSGTGWTDTQYF
14 | TRBJ2-7 | . | . | TRBV27 | TGTGCCAGCAGTATTGGCAGGGGACCCTACGAGCAGTACTTC | CASSIGRGPYEQYF
12 | TRBJ1-2 | . | . | TRBV10-2 | TGCGCCAGCAGTGAGGGCTTTTATGGCTACACCTTC | CASSEGFYGYTF
15 | TRBJ1-1 | . | . | TRBV4-1 | TGCGCCAGCAGCCAAGAAAGGTGGGGGGTAACTGAAGCTTTCTTT | CASSQERWGVTEAFF
16 | TRBJ2-3 | . | TRBD2 | TRBV19 | TGTGCCAGTAGCGGGGGGGGAGGGCGGCGCACAGATACGCAGTATTTT | CASSGGGGRRTDTQYF
15 | TRBJ1-4 | . | . | TRBV19 | TGTGCCAGTAGTGAAACAATTACAACTAATGAAAAACTGTTTTTT | CASSETITTNEKLFF
18 | TRBJ2-5 | . | TRBD2 | TRBV5-1 | TGCGCCAGCAGCTTGGCCCTCGGACTAGCGGGGCAGCAGAAGACCCAGTACTTC | CASSLALGLAGQQKTQYF
16 | TRBJ1-6 | once | TRBD1 | TRBV5-1 | TGCGCCAGCAGCGTCTCAGGGGGCAAGTATAATTCACCCCTCCACTTT | CASSVSGGKYNSPLHF
12 | TRBJ1-2 | . | . | TRBV6-6 | TGTGCCAGCAGTTCCCAAGGGGATGGCTACACCTTC | CASSSQGDGYTF
14 | TRBJ1-2 | . | . | TRBV6-6 | TGTGCCAGCAGTTCCACAACAGGGAACTATGGCTACACCTTC | CASSSTTGNYGYTF
15 | TRBJ2-1 | . | TRBD2 | TRBV19 | TGTGCCAGTAGTCCCGGCACTAGCGGTTACAATGAGCAGTTCTTC | CASSPGTSGYNEQFF
16 | TRBJ2-3 | . | TRBD2 | TRBV19 | TGTGCCAGTAGTCCCCCGGGACTAGCAGTCACAGATACGCAGTATTTT | CASSPPGLAVTDTQYF
15 | TRBJ1-5 | . | . | TRBV6-1 | TGTGCCAGCAGTGGGGGCGGGGGAAGCAATCAGCCCCAGCATTTT | CASSGGGGSNQPQHF
16 | TRBJ1-1 | . | TRBD1 | TRBV7-8 | TGTGCCAGCAGCTTTCGACAGGGGGGGGGTAACACTGAAGCTTTCTTT | CASSFRQGGGNTEAFF
14 | TRBJ1-1 | few | . | TRBV2 | TGTGCCAGCAGCGGTGATACAGCGGGGAGGCTCGCTTTCTTT | CASSGDTAGRLAFF
13 | TRBJ2-1 | . | . | TRBV7-9 | TGTGCCAGCAGCTATAGCTCCTACAATGAGCAGTTCTTC | CASSYSSYNEQFF
15 | TRBJ2-1 | few | TRBD2 | TRBV5-1 | TGCGCCAGCAGCAGAGCCGGGACTAGCAACAATGAGCAGTTCTTC | CASSRAGTSNNEQFF
16 | TRBJ2-5 | . | TRBD2 | TRBV10-1 | TGCGCCAGCAGTGAAGGCCGGGGGGGCCCCCAAGAGACCCAGTACTTC | CASSEGRGGPQETQYF
15 | TRBJ1-3 | . | TRBD1 | TRBV5-6 | TGTGCCAGCAGACCGGGACAGATCTCTGGAAACACCATATATTTT | CASRPGQISGNTIYF
13 | TRBJ2-1 | . | TRBD1 | TRBV15 | TGTGCCACCGGCACCGACAGGGATCTTGAGCAGTTCTTC | CATGTDRDLEQFF
14 | TRBJ1-2 | few | TRBD1 | TRBV27 | TGTGCCAGCAGTAGACAGGGTGTGGGGTATGGCTACACCTTC | CASSRQGVGYGYTF
16 | TRBJ1-6 | . | TRBD1 | TRBV2 | TGTGCCAGCAGCTACTCCGGGACAGGGGCGGATTCACCCCTCCACTTT | CASSYSGTGADSPLHF
14 | TRBJ2-3 | . | . | TRBV5-1 | TGCGCCAGCAGCTTGACGGGAAGGCCAGATACGCAGTATTTT | CASSLTGRPDTQYF